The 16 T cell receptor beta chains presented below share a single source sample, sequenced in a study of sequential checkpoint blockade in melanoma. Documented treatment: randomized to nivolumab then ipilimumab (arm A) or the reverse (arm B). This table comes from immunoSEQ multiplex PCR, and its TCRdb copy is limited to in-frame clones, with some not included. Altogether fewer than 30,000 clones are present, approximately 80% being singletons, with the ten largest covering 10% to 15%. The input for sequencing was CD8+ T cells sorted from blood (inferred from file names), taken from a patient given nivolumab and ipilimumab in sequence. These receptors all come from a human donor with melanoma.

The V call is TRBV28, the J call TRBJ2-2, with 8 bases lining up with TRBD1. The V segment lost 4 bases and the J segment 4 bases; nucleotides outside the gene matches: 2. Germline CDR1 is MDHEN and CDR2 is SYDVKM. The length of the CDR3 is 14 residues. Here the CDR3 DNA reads TGTGCCAGCAGTTCGGGACAGGTCACCGGGGAGCTGTTTTTT. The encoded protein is CASSSGQVTGELFF.

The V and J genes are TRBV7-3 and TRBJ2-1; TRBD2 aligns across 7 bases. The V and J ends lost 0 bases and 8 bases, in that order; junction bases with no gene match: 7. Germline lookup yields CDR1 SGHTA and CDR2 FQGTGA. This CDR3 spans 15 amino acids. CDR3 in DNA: TGTGCCAGCAGCTTAACGGCTAGCGGAAGCCATGAGCAGTTCTTC. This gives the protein CASSLTASGSHEQFF.

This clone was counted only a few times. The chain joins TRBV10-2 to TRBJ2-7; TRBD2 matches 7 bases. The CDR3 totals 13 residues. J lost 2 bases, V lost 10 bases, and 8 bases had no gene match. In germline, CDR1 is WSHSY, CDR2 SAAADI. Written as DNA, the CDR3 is TGCGCCACGGGGGGAGGGCCCACCTACGAGCAGTACTTC. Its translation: CATGGGPTYEQYF.

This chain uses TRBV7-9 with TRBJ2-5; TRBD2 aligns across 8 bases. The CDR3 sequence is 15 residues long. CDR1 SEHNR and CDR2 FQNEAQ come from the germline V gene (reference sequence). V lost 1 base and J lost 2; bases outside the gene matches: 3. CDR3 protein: CASSLVAGGQETQYF. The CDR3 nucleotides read TGTGCCAGCAGCTTAGTGGCGGGGGGTCAAGAGACCCAGTACTTC. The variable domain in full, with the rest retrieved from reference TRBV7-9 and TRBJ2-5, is DTGVSQNPRHKITKRGQNVTFRCDPISEHNRLYWYRQTLGQGPEFLTYFQNEAQLEKSRLLSDRFSAERPKGSFSTLEIQRTEQGDSAMYLCASSLVAGGQETQYFGPGTRLLVL.

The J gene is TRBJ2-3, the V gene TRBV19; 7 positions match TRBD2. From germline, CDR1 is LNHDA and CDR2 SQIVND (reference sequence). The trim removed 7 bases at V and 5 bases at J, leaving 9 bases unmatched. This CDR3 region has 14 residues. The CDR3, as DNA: TGTGCCAGTAACCACGGGGGGTTCGGAGATACGCAGTATTTT. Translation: CASNHGGFGDTQYF.

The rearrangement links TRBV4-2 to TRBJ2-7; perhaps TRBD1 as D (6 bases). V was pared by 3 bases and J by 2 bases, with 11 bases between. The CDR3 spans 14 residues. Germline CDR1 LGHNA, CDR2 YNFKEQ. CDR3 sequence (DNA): TGTGCCAGCAGCCAGGGCAGGGACACCTACGAGCAGTACTTC. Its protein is CASSQGRDTYEQYF.

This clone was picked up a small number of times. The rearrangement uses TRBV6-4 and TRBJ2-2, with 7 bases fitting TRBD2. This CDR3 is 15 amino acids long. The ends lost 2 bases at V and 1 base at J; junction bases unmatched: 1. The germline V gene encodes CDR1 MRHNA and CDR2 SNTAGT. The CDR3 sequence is CASSDGGVNTGELFF. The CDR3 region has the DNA TGTGCCAGCAGTGACGGGGGGGTGAACACCGGGGAGCTGTTTTTT.

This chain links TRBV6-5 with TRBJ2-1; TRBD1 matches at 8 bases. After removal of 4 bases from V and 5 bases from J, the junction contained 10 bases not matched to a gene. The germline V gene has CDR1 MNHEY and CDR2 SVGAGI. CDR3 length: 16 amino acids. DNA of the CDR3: TGTGCCAGCAGTTCCTTGGACAGGGAGCTAGACAATGAGCAGTTCTTC. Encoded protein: CASSSLDRELDNEQFF.

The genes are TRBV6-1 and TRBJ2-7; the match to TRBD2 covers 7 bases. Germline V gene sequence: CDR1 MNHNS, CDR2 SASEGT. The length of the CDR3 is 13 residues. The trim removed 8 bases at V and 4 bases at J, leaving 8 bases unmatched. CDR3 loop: CASPSGALYEQYF. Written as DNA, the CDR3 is TGTGCCAGCCCCAGCGGGGCCCTTTACGAGCAGTACTTC.

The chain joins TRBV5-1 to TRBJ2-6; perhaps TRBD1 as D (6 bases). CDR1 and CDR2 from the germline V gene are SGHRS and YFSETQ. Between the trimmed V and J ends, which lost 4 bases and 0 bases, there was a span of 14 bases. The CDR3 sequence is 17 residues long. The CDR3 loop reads CASSPLQGSSGANVLTF. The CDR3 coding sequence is TGCGCCAGCAGCCCTTTACAGGGTAGCTCTGGGGCCAACGTCCTGACTTTC.

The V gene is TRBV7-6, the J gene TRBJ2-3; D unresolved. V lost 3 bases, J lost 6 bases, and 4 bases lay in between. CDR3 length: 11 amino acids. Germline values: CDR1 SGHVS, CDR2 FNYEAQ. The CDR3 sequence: CASSLRDTQYF. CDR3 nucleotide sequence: TGTGCCAGCAGCTTGCGTGATACGCAGTATTTT.

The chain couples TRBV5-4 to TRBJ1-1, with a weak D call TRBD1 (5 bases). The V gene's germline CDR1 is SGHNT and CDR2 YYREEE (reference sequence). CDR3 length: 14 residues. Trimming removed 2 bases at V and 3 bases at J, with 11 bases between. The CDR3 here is CASSFRGGDTEAFF. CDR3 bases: TGTGCCAGCAGCTTCCGGGGAGGGGACACTGAAGCTTTCTTT.

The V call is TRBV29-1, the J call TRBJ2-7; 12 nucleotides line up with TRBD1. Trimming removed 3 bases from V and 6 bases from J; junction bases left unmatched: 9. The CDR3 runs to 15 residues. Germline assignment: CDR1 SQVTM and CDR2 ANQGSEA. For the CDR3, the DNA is TGCAGCGTTGAGGTTTCGGGACAGGGGGCTTTCGAGCAGTACTTC. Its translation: CSVEVSGQGAFEQYF.

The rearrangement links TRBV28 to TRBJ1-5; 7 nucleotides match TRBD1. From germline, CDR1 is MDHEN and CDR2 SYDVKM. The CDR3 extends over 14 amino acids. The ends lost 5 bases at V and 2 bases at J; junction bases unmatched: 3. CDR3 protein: CASSHGTGNQPQHF. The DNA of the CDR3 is TGTGCCAGCAGTCACGGGACAGGCAATCAGCCCCAGCATTTT.

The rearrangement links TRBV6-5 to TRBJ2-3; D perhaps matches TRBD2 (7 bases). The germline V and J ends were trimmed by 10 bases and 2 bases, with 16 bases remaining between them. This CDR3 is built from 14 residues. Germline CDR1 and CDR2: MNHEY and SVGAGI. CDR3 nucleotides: TGTGCCACCCTAGGGGGGGCCTCCACAGATACGCAGTATTTT. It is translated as CATLGGASTDTQYF.

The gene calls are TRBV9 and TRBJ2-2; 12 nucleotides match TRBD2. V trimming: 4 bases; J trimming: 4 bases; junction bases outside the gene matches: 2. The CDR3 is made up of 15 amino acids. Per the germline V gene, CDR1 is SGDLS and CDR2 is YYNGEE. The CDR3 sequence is CASSPSGGATGELFF. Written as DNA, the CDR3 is TGTGCCAGCAGCCCTAGCGGGGGGGCCACCGGGGAGCTGTTTTTT.